This TCR beta chain was obtained from a study of a mutant IDH1 vaccine in newly diagnosed glioma. Turning to the study itself: Most patients had radiochemotherapy with temozolomide before enrollment; others had one alone.

The CDR3 runs to 13 residues. Germline loops: CDR1 SNHLY, CDR2 FYNNEI. V lost 6 bases and J lost 5; bases outside the gene matches: 4. Assay: immunoSEQ multiplex PCR; the TCRdb copy retains only in-frame clones and omits some. The data show tens of thousands of clones, with around 82% seen just once and approximately 7.4% held by the top ten. As regards this clone: Antigen unknown.

The study, taken as a whole, reports: It seemed that pseudoprogression was not linked to changes in the top peripheral T cell clonotypes.

The sample's time point: baseline, week 1 (first vaccination visit). As for treatment: pre-vaccination baseline after standard-of-care therapy. This chain joins TRBV2 and TRBJ2-7; 10 bases match TRBD1. The receptor comes from a woman aged 45-65 years with glioma. The source material was PBMCs, sampled from a glioma patient treated with radiotherapy, temozolomide or both. This CDR3 is CASRGDRGNEQYF. The CDR3, as DNA: TGTGCCAGCAGAGGGGACAGGGGCAACGAGCAGTACTTC.